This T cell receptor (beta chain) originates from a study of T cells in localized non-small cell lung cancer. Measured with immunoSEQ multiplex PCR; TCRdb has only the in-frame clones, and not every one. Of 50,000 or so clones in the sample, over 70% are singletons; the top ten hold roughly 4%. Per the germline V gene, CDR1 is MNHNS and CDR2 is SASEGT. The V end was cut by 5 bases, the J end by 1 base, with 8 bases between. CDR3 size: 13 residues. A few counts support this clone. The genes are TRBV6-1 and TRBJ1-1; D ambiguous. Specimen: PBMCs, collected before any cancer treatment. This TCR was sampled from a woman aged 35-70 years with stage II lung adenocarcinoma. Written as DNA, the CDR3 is TGTGCCAGCAGTTTCGCTACGAACACTGAAGCTTTCTTT. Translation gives CASSFATNTEAFF.